The 18 T cell receptor beta chains presented below share a single source sample, sequenced in a study of OX40 agonist ivuxolimab in advanced cancers. Here immunoSEQ multiplex PCR was the method, and the copy in TCRdb shows in-frame clones only, minus some. The table includes about 82,000 clones, 80% to 90% detected once. The source material was CD4+ or CD8+ T cells sorted from blood, sampled in a trial of the OX40 agonist ivuxolimab. The source is an adult with an advanced solid tumor such as melanoma, head and neck, liver or kidney cancer.

In this sample, this clone turned up once. The gene calls are TRBV10-1 and TRBJ2-3; TRBD1 aligns across 8 bases. The CDR3 runs to 14 residues. The germline V gene has CDR1 WNHNN and CDR2 SYGVQD (reference sequence). The V and J ends lost 7 bases and 5 bases, in that order; junction bases with no gene match: 8. CDR3 protein: CASTSGQGGDTQYF. The CDR3 coding sequence is TGCGCCAGCACCTCCGGACAGGGAGGAGATACGCAGTATTTT.

The table lists this clone with a count of one. The chain couples TRBV25-1 to TRBJ1-1; D is unresolved. Germline V gene data show CDR1 as MGHDK and CDR2 as SYGVNS. Trimming cost V 1 base and J 4 bases, with 10 bases left between them. The CDR3 covers 14 residues. The CDR3 region has the DNA TGTGCCAGCAGTGAATCGTCAGGTAGCACTGAAGCTTTCTTT. Translation gives CASSESSGSTEAFF.

V is TRBV7-2 and J is TRBJ2-5; D not certain. The CDR3 runs 15 residues. Germline V lookup: CDR1 SGHTA, CDR2 FQGNSA. Trimming took 2 bases from V and 5 from J, leaving 15 bases between them. For the CDR3, the DNA is TGTGCCAGCAGCTTAAGGGTAGCAAGTGTGGAGACCCAGTACTTC. Protein: CASSLRVASVETQYF.

The chain employs TRBV6-1 and TRBJ2-7, with TRBD1 as a possible D gene (6 bases). Germline V gene sequence: CDR1 MNHNS, CDR2 SASEGT. The V end lost 6 bases, the J end lost 1 base, and 16 bases lay between the germline ends. CDR3 length equals 15 residues. CDR3 amino acids: CASSRGQYSSYEQYF. Written as DNA, the CDR3 is TGTGCCAGCAGCCGTGGACAGTACTCTTCCTACGAGCAGTACTTC.

The genes are TRBV6-4 and TRBJ1-2, with TRBD1 identical over 10 bases. The CDR3 sequence is 13 residues long. Unmatched junction bases numbered 1, after V lost 4 bases and J lost 5 bases. Germline V gives CDR1 MRHNA, CDR2 SNTAGT. The CDR3 spells CASSGGQGYGYTF. The CDR3 DNA sequence: TGTGCCAGCAGTGGGGGACAGGGGTATGGCTACACCTTC.

The V call is TRBV28, the J call TRBJ1-1, with 7 bases aligning to TRBD1. The CDR3 runs to 14 residues. Germline trimming cut 6 bases from V and 2 bases from J; bases unmatched to any gene: 6. Germline CDR1 reads MDHEN; CDR2 reads SYDVKM. The CDR3 sequence: CASRQGGSNTEAFF. The DNA for the CDR3 is TGTGCCAGCAGGCAAGGGGGCTCTAACACTGAAGCTTTCTTT.

V usage is TRBV9 and J usage is TRBJ2-1; 11 bases are a match to TRBD2. V dropped 3 bases and J dropped 5; count of bases not matched to a gene: 1. Looked up from germline, CDR1 is SGDLS and CDR2 is YYNGEE. The CDR3 is 14 amino acids. The CDR3 spells CASSAGLADNEQFF. CDR3 DNA sequence: TGTGCCAGCAGCGCGGGACTAGCGGACAATGAGCAGTTCTTC.

This chain connects TRBV4-2 to TRBJ2-3; possibly TRBD2 for D (6 bases). CDR1 and CDR2 (germline): LGHNA, YNFKEQ. The V gene lost 1 base and the J gene lost 3 bases, with 11 bases spanning the gap. This CDR3 region has 15 residues. This CDR3 reads CASSQAGVGTDTQYF. Written as DNA, the CDR3 is TGTGCCAGCAGCCAAGCGGGAGTTGGAACAGATACGCAGTATTTT.

CDR3 coding DNA: TGCGCCAGCAGCTGGGACAGGGATGTTGAAGCTTTCTTT. This encodes CASSWDRDVEAFF. The V call is TRBV5-1, the J call TRBJ1-1, with 9 bases identical to TRBD1. The CDR3 runs to 13 residues. The germline gives CDR1 SGHRS, CDR2 YFSETQ. J was trimmed by 7 bases and V by 3 bases; bases with no gene match: 4.

V gene TRBV27 combines with J gene TRBJ2-7; possibly TRBD1 for D (5 bases). Trimming removed 6 bases from V and 5 bases from J, with 14 bases in between. The CDR3 is made up of 13 amino acids. Per germline, CDR1 MNHEY and CDR2 SMNVEV (reference sequence). The CDR3 region is CASRQGNGDEQYF. The DNA for the CDR3 is TGTGCCAGCAGGCAGGGTAACGGTGACGAGCAGTACTTC.

The chain links TRBV12-1 to TRBJ1-4; TRBD1 is the table's D call and was not checked against the DNA. TRBV12-1 is given as a pseudogene. CDR3 length equals 17 residues. The CDR3 bases are TGTGCCAGCAGCTCCCAAATTGGACAGGAACCAGTTGAAAAACTGTTTTTT. This translates into CASSSQIGQEPVEKLFF.

This clone was found a few times. V and J are TRBV20-1 and TRBJ1-2; D not resolved. The germline CDR1 and CDR2 sequences are DFQATT and SNEGSKA (reference sequence). V lost 6 bases and J 2 bases, leaving 7 bases between the germline ends. The CDR3 is 11 residues long. The CDR3 region is CSASGNYGYTF. In nucleotides, the CDR3 is TGCAGTGCGAGCGGGAACTATGGCTACACCTTC.

In its sample, this clone was seen a few times. This sequence joins TRBV10-3 and TRBJ1-2; tentatively, D is TRBD1 (6 bases). Germline CDR1 ENHRY, CDR2 SYGVKD. The CDR3 is 14 amino acids. With 0 bases removed from V and 6 bases from J, the gap between germline ends came to 11 bases. The DNA for the CDR3 is TGTGCCATCAGTGAGTCCCGAGGGGGGGATGGCTACACCTTC. It encodes CAISESRGGDGYTF.

This chain joins TRBV29-1 and TRBJ1-3, with D maybe TRBD1 (5 bases). The CDR3 has 13 residues. Trimming removed 4 bases at V and 3 bases at J, with 10 bases between. Germline loops: CDR1 SQVTM, CDR2 ANQGSEA. CDR3 in DNA: TGCAGCGTTGTGGGGGTTCTTGGAAACACCATATATTTT. Translating gives CSVVGVLGNTIYF.

This clone showed up just once. A junction end diverges from the germline sequence, so it may reflect a read error. This chain joins TRBV9 and TRBJ2-7; 8 bases line up with TRBD1. CDR3 length: 16 amino acids. Germline V gene lookup returns CDR1 SGDLS and CDR2 YYNGEE. CDR3 sequence (DNA): TGTACCAGCAGCTCCCGGACAGGGACGGGATACTACGAGCAGTACTTC. Translation gives CTSSSRTGTGYYEQYF.

This chain uses TRBV27 with TRBJ1-2; D call uncertain. The CDR3 covers 15 residues. CDR1 is MNHEY, CDR2 SMNVEV, per germline (reference sequence). V lost 0 bases and J lost 1, with 9 bases in between. Here the CDR3 DNA reads TGTGCCAGCAGTTTATCTCCAGTCGGTAACTATGGCTACACCTTC. This codes for CASSLSPVGNYGYTF.

This chain joins TRBV5-1 and TRBJ1-1; TRBD1 is a possible D gene (6 bases). The germline V gene encodes CDR1 SGHRS and CDR2 YFSETQ. V lost 0 bases, J lost 11 bases, and 11 bases lay in between. The CDR3 runs to 12 residues. The CDR3 coding sequence is TGCGCCAGCAGCTTGGACGGGGGGCCTGCTTTCTTT. The encoded protein is CASSLDGGPAFF.

The V and J genes are TRBV28 and TRBJ2-1; 9 bases fit TRBD2. Germline CDR1 and CDR2: MDHEN and SYDVKM. The CDR3 has 15 residues. The trim removed 8 bases at V and 3 bases at J, leaving 8 bases unmatched. CDR3 nucleotides: TGTGCCAGCGCTATAGCGGGAGCTTTCTACAATGAGCAGTTCTTC. Encoded protein: CASAIAGAFYNEQFF.